The rows below give T cell receptor beta chains drawn from one sample of a study of blood T cell repertoires in COVID-19. This table comes from immunoSEQ multiplex PCR, and its TCRdb copy is limited to in-frame clones, with some not included. The sample includes about 270,000 clones, more than 75% of them seen just once. The specimen was peripheral blood. Receptor source: a middle-aged man with active or convalescent COVID-19. CDR3s include the opening cysteine and the closing phenylalanine or tryptophan. Fields, in order: D gene, J gene, V gene, clone size, CDR3 protein, CDR3 DNA. D genes are given only for firm matches. Expanded clones get a size class; other rows say once, few or many, or leave the size out.

>NA|TRBJ1-1|TRBV28|once
CASSLPLNTEAFF
TGTGCCAGCAGCCTCCCCCTGAACACTGAAGCTTTCTTT
>NA|TRBJ1-5|TRBV6-5|NA
CASRAQVDQPQHF
TGTGCCAGCCGCGCGCAGGTTGATCAGCCCCAGCATTTT
>NA|TRBJ2-2|TRBV4-1|NA
CASRPTNTGELFF
TGCGCCAGCAGACCCACAAACACCGGGGAGCTGTTTTTT
>NA|TRBJ2-5|TRBV15|NA
CATSREAVQETQYF
TGTGCCACCAGCAGAGAAGCGGTCCAAGAGACCCAGTACTTC
>TRBD2|TRBJ2-5|TRBV4-1|NA
CASSLGIGTSGETQYF
TGCGCCAGCAGCCTCGGAATCGGGACTAGCGGTGAGACCCAGTACTTC
>NA|TRBJ1-2|TRBV7-9|NA
CASSPWSIDSNYGYTF
TGTGCCAGCAGCCCCTGGTCCATAGATAGTAACTATGGCTACACCTTC
>TRBD1|TRBJ1-2|TRBV19|NA
CASSRGTDSNYGYTF
TGTGCCAGTAGTAGGGGGACAGACTCTAACTATGGCTACACCTTC
>NA|TRBJ2-1|TRBV9|NA
CASSVAITGARDNEQFF
TGTGCCAGCAGCGTAGCTATAACGGGAGCGCGAGACAATGAGCAGTTCTTC
>TRBD2|TRBJ2-2|TRBV12-5|NA
CASARGGAGGELFF
TGTGCTAGTGCGCGCGGGGGGGCCGGCGGGGAGCTGTTTTTT
>NA|TRBJ1-4|TRBV12-3/TRBV12-4|NA
CASSRESSDPFF
TGTGCCAGCAGTAGGGAGTCCTCTGACCCTTTTTTT
>TRBD1|TRBJ2-7|TRBV25-1|NA
CASRGQGNWDYEQYF
TGTGCCAGCAGAGGACAGGGGAATTGGGACTACGAGCAGTACTTC